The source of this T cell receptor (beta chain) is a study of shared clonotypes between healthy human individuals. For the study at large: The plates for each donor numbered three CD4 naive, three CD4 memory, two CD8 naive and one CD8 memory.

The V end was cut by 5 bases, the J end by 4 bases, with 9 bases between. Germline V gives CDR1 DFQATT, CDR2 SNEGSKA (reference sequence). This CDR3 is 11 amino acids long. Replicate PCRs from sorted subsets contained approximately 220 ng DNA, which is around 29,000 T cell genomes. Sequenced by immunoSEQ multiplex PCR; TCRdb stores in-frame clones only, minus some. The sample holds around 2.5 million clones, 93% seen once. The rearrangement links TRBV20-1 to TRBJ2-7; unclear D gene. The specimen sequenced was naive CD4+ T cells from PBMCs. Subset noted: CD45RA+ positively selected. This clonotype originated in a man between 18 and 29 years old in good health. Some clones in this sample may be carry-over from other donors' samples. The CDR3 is CSASDGYEQYF. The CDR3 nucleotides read TGCAGTGCTTCCGACGGTTACGAGCAGTACTTC.